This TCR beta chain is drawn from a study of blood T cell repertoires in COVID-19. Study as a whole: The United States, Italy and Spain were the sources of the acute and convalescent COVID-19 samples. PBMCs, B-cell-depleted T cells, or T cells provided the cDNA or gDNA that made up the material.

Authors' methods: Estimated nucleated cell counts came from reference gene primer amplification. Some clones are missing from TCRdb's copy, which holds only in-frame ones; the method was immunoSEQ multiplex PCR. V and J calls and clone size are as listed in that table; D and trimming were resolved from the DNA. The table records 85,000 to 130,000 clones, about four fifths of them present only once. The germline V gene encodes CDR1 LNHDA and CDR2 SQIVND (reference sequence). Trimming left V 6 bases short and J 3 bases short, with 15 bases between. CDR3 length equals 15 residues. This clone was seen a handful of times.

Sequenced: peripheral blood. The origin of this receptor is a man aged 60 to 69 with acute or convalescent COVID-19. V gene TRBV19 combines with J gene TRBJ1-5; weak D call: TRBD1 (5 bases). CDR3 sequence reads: CASRPMEGNNQPQHF. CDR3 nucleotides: TGTGCCAGTAGGCCAATGGAGGGGAACAATCAGCCCCAGCATTTT.